Each of the 27 T cell receptor beta chains below was sequenced from the same sample in a study of cytomegalovirus exposure and HLA in healthy donors. Profiled with immunoSEQ multiplex PCR; TCRdb holds only in-frame clones, not every one. This table holds 150,000 to 200,000 clones, approximately 90% found once. The sequenced sample consisted of PBMCs. These receptors originate from a woman aged 30 to 39 in good health and CMV-seronegative.

The V gene is TRBV27, the J gene TRBJ1-5, with TRBD1 matching over 8 bases. Germline V lookup: CDR1 MNHEY, CDR2 SMNVEV (reference sequence). This CDR3 has 15 residues. V lost 5 bases and J lost 3; bases outside the gene matches: 6. CDR3: CASSRDRTVNQPQHF. CDR3 sequence (DNA): TGTGCCAGCAGTCGGGACAGGACCGTCAATCAGCCCCAGCATTTT.

V is TRBV7-9 and J is TRBJ1-2, with D tentatively TRBD1 (5 bases). In germline, CDR1 is SEHNR, CDR2 FQNEAQ (reference sequence). The CDR3 spans 13 residues. V lost 1 base, J lost 3 bases, and 6 bases lay in between. The CDR3 loop is CASSLEGHYGYTF. The CDR3 DNA follows: TGTGCCAGCAGCTTAGAGGGGCACTATGGCTACACCTTC.

The rearrangement uses TRBV2 and TRBJ1-5; D uncertain. The CDR3 is 14 residues long. Germline loops: CDR1 SNHLY, CDR2 FYNNEI. V lost 3 bases and J 7 bases, leaving 13 bases between the germline ends. The CDR3 region has the DNA TGTGCCAGCAGTGAGGGAGGGAATCTGCAGCCCCAGCATTTT. This gives the protein CASSEGGNLQPQHF.

This sequence joins TRBV19 and TRBJ1-1; 7 nucleotides agree with TRBD1. Germline V gene lookup returns CDR1 LNHDA and CDR2 SQIVND (reference sequence). This CDR3 is built from 14 residues. With 6 bases clipped from V and 5 bases from J, the junction kept 9 bases outside the gene matches. The chain's CDR3 is CASSPQGLRTEAFF. In DNA, the CDR3 is TGTGCCAGTAGCCCACAGGGGTTGAGGACTGAAGCTTTCTTT.

This chain joins TRBV5-1 and TRBJ2-1; 8 nucleotides match TRBD2. Germline V gives CDR1 SGHRS, CDR2 YFSETQ. This CDR3 region has 17 residues. Losses at the gene ends were 6 bases for V and 2 bases for J; bases not matched to a gene: 13. The CDR3 coding sequence is TGCGCCAGCAAAGAGTCAAAACTAGCGGCCCCCTACAATGAGCAGTTCTTC. As protein: CASKESKLAAPYNEQFF.

The V and J genes are TRBV19 and TRBJ2-2; the D is unclear. V was cut by 3 bases and J by 0 bases, with 2 bases left in between. CDR1 and CDR2 (germline): LNHDA, SQIVND (reference sequence). The CDR3 runs 13 residues. CDR3 protein: CASSITNTGELFF. As DNA, the CDR3 is TGTGCCAGTAGTATTACGAACACCGGGGAGCTGTTTTTT.

The V call is TRBV4-2, the J call TRBJ2-7; no definite D call. Trimming took off 0 bases at V and 6 bases at J, with 9 bases between the two ends. This CDR3 spans 13 amino acids. Germline CDR1 is LGHNA and CDR2 is YNFKEQ. CDR3 residues: CASSQEVAGEQYF. DNA of the CDR3: TGTGCCAGCAGCCAAGAGGTAGCCGGCGAGCAGTACTTC.

V usage is TRBV7-6 and J usage is TRBJ2-7, with TRBD1 identical over 8 bases. This CDR3 contains 15 residues. V lost 5 bases, J lost 3 bases, and 9 bases stayed unmatched. Germline V lookup: CDR1 SGHVS, CDR2 FNYEAQ. Here the CDR3 DNA reads TGTGCCAGCAGCAACCCAGCAGGGGGCTTCTACGAGCAGTACTTC. As protein: CASSNPAGGFYEQYF. Complete variable domain (other parts from reference TRBV7-6 and TRBJ2-7): GAGVSQSPRYKVTKRGQDVALRCDPISGHVSLYWYRQALGQGPEFLTYFNYEAQQDKSGLPNDRFSAERPEGSISTLTIQRTEQRDSAMYRCASSNPAGGFYEQYFGPGTRLTVT.

The gene calls are TRBV7-9 and TRBJ2-5; D might be TRBD2 (8 bases). The CDR3 extends over 15 amino acids. Germline V gene lookup returns CDR1 SEHNR and CDR2 FQNEAQ (reference sequence). Trimming took 5 bases from V and 5 from J, leaving 18 bases between them. The CDR3 is CASSQGGLVLETQYF. In nucleotides, the CDR3 is TGTGCCAGCAGCCAGGGGGGACTAGTACTCGAGACCCAGTACTTC.

The table lists this clone with a few counts. The V gene is TRBV4-3, the J gene TRBJ2-2; a possible D gene is TRBD2 (6 bases). V was clipped by 2 bases and J by 4 bases, with 17 bases between them. The CDR3 spans 17 residues. The germline V gene encodes CDR1 LGHNA and CDR2 YSLEER. The CDR3 region has the DNA TGCGCCAGCAGCCAACAGGTTAGCGGTAGAGGCACCGGGGAGCTGTTTTTT. Translation gives CASSQQVSGRGTGELFF.

The chain couples TRBV11-2 to TRBJ2-5; D is possibly TRBD2 (6 bases). V lost 6 bases, J lost 5 bases, and 16 bases lay in between. This CDR3 has 14 amino acids. Germline values: CDR1 SGHAT, CDR2 FQNNGV. The DNA of the CDR3 is TGTGCCAGCAGATCGACGGGAGTCTGGGAGACCCAGTACTTC. Amino acids: CASRSTGVWETQYF.

The genes are TRBV6-6 and TRBJ1-2; TRBD1 might be the D (5 bases). Trimming pared 7 bases from V and 6 bases from J, leaving 21 bases between. The CDR3 has 15 residues. Germline assignment: CDR1 MNHNY and CDR2 SVGAGI (reference sequence). CDR3 sequence reads: CASNSEGLPNDGYTF. The CDR3 DNA follows: TGTGCCAGCAATTCTGAGGGACTCCCGAACGATGGCTACACCTTC.

The rearrangement uses TRBV5-1 and TRBJ1-4; D remains ambiguous. V was pared by 6 bases and J by 2 bases, with 8 bases between. The CDR3 totals 13 residues. CDR1 and CDR2 (germline): SGHRS, YFSETQ. The CDR3 protein is CASMGGTNEKLFF. The CDR3 DNA sequence: TGCGCCAGCATGGGAGGGACTAATGAAAAACTGTTTTTT.

This clone was found a few times. This chain joins TRBV2 and TRBJ2-2; D gene ambiguous. Germline V gene data show CDR1 as SNHLY and CDR2 as FYNNEI. The CDR3 sequence is 13 residues long. Trimming pared 6 bases from V and 4 bases from J, leaving 9 bases between. CDR3 in DNA: TGTGCCAGCAGGAGGAAGAGCACCGGGGAGCTGTTTTTT. Its translation is CASRRKSTGELFF.

This clone was seen a single time. The chain is built from TRBV10-1 and TRBJ2-3; TRBD1 is a possible D gene (6 bases). Germline values: CDR1 WNHNN, CDR2 SYGVQD (reference sequence). The CDR3 totals 18 residues. The germline V and J ends were trimmed by 0 bases and 5 bases, with 21 bases remaining between them. The CDR3 DNA is TGCGCCAGCAGTGAGTCTCAGGGGCGAGGGGCGTCCAGAGATACGCAGTATTTT. Amino acids: CASSESQGRGASRDTQYF.

The chain employs TRBV5-1 and TRBJ1-6, with 8 positions matching TRBD1. CDR1 SGHRS and CDR2 YFSETQ come from the germline V gene. V lost 5 bases to trimming and J lost 8 bases; unmatched junction nucleotides: 6. This CDR3 has 14 residues. The CDR3 loop reads CASRITGGDSPLHF. CDR3 DNA: TGCGCCAGCAGGATAACAGGGGGTGATTCACCCCTCCACTTT. Full variable domain (outside the CDR3, taken from reference TRBV5-1 and TRBJ1-6): KAGVTQTPRYLIKTRGQQVTLSCSPISGHRSVSWYQQTPGQGLQFLFEYFSETQRNKGNFPGRFSGRQFSNSRSEMNVSTLELGDSALYLCASRITGGDSPLHFGNGTRLTVT.

This chain uses TRBV10-1 with TRBJ1-1, with 7 positions matching TRBD1. With V trimmed by 6 bases and J by 2 bases, 6 bases remained unmatched. Germline V gene lookup returns CDR1 WNHNN and CDR2 SYGVQD (reference sequence). This CDR3 comprises 14 residues. In DNA form, the CDR3 reads TGCGCCAGCAGATCCGGGACAGAAAACACTGAAGCTTTCTTT. Protein sequence: CASRSGTENTEAFF.

The gene calls are TRBV5-1 and TRBJ2-7; D is unclear. V was clipped by 0 bases and J by 0 bases, with 10 bases between them. This CDR3 contains 15 residues. The germline CDR1 and CDR2 sequences are SGHRS and YFSETQ. Here the CDR3 DNA reads TGCGCCAGCAGCTTGGCCGGTGCCGGCTCCTACGAGCAGTACTTC. Amino acids: CASSLAGAGSYEQYF.

The rearrangement uses TRBV15 and TRBJ2-5, with TRBD1 as a possible D gene (6 bases). The CDR3 is 16 amino acids. The V end lost 5 bases, the J end lost 3 bases, and 19 bases lay between the germline ends. The germline gives CDR1 LNHNV, CDR2 YYDKDF (reference sequence). CDR3 protein: CATSSPSGQREETQYF. In DNA form, the CDR3 reads TGTGCCACCAGCTCCCCATCAGGACAGCGAGAAGAGACCCAGTACTTC.

The J gene is TRBJ1-1, the V gene TRBV7-9; the match to TRBD1 covers 7 bases. In germline, CDR1 is SEHNR, CDR2 FQNEAQ (reference sequence). The length of the CDR3 is 14 residues. V gave up 5 bases and J gave up 4 bases; unmatched junction bases: 7. The CDR3 DNA follows: TGTGCCAGCAGCCCGGGGGCAGGGGGCACTGAAGCTTTCTTT. As protein: CASSPGAGGTEAFF.

This clone was picked up many times. The V and J genes are TRBV10-2 and TRBJ2-7; perhaps TRBD2 as D (7 bases). The ends were cut back, 2 bases at V and 2 bases at J, with 13 bases in the middle. This CDR3 has 15 residues. Per the germline V gene, CDR1 is WSHSY and CDR2 is SAAADI. CDR3: CASSEIGGGPYEQYF. For the CDR3, the DNA is TGCGCCAGCAGTGAGATTGGGGGGGGGCCCTACGAGCAGTACTTC.

In this sample, this clone turned up once. This chain links TRBV11-2 with TRBJ2-7, with 10 bases identical to TRBD2. This CDR3 region has 13 residues. CDR1 SGHAT and CDR2 FQNNGV come from the germline V gene. Trimming took 4 bases from V and 4 from J; bases not matched to a gene: 1. The CDR3 is CASSSSGGYEQYF. In nucleotides, the CDR3 is TGTGCCAGCAGCTCTAGCGGGGGTTACGAGCAGTACTTC.

This chain joins TRBV2 and TRBJ2-7; TRBD1 matches 7 bases. The CDR3 loop spans 14 amino acids. V lost 5 bases, J lost 3 bases, and 7 bases stayed unmatched. Germline lookup yields CDR1 SNHLY and CDR2 FYNNEI. The CDR3 region is CASSKTQGDYEQYF. For the CDR3, the DNA is TGTGCCAGCAGTAAGACTCAGGGGGACTACGAGCAGTACTTC.

The count of this clone is one. The V call is TRBV5-1, the J call TRBJ2-5, with 9 bases fitting TRBD1. This CDR3 has 14 residues. Looked up from germline, CDR1 is SGHRS and CDR2 is YFSETQ. With V trimmed by 4 bases and J by 6 bases, 7 bases remained unmatched. The CDR3 DNA is TGCGCCAGCAGCCAAACAGGGGGCAAAAAGACCCAGTACTTC. This gives the protein CASSQTGGKKTQYF.

V and J are TRBV19 and TRBJ1-1, with 7 bases that match TRBD1. V lost 6 bases to trimming and J lost 6 bases; unmatched junction nucleotides: 10. This CDR3 spans 14 amino acids. Germline CDR1 reads LNHDA; CDR2 reads SQIVND (reference sequence). CDR3 sequence: CASSSPDRASEAFF. The CDR3 DNA follows: TGTGCCAGTAGCTCCCCAGACAGGGCCTCTGAAGCTTTCTTT.

The V and J genes are TRBV20-1 and TRBJ1-1; D remains ambiguous. There are 8 residues in the CDR3. CDR1 and CDR2 from the germline V gene are DFQATT and SNEGSKA (reference sequence). With 8 bases removed from V and 10 bases from J, the gap between germline ends came to 8 bases. The CDR3 DNA is TGCAGTACTTTTGGAGCTTTCTTT. Its protein is CSTFGAFF.

V gene TRBV5-1 combines with J gene TRBJ1-2; no clear D gene. V lost 3 bases to trimming and J lost 2 bases, with 14 bases between them. The CDR3 sequence is 15 residues long. Germline V lookup: CDR1 SGHRS, CDR2 YFSETQ. CDR3 in DNA: TGCGCCAGCAGCTCCCTGGAAGGGAGGAACTATGGCTACACCTTC. Its translation is CASSSLEGRNYGYTF.